Below are 5 T cell receptor beta chains sequenced from a single sample in a study of cytomegalovirus exposure and HLA in healthy donors. The data were produced by immunoSEQ multiplex PCR, yet TCRdb's version contains in-frame clones alone and is incomplete. The repertoire holds 150,000 to 200,000 clones, with about 85% as singletons. The material sequenced was PBMCs. The receptors come from a man aged 18 to 29 in good health and CMV-seropositive.

V usage is TRBV30 and J usage is TRBJ1-1; weak D call: TRBD1 (5 bases). CDR3 length: 13 amino acids. The V gene lost 2 bases and the J gene lost 4 bases, with 11 bases spanning the gap. The germline CDR1 and CDR2 sequences are GTSNPN and SVGIG (reference sequence). The CDR3 bases are TGTGCCTGGAGTCCTGCCAGGGTCACTGAAGCTTTCTTT. It is translated as CAWSPARVTEAFF. The full variable domain, its missing parts supplied by reference TRBV30 and TRBJ1-1, is SQTIHQWPATLVQPVGSPLSLECTVEGTSNPNLYWYRQAAGRGLQLLFYSVGIGQISSEVPQNLSASRPQDRQFILSSKKLLLSDSGFYLCAWSPARVTEAFFGQGTRLTVV.

Of note for this clone: A junction boundary mismatches the germline segment, possibly from a read error. J is TRBJ1-2 and V is TRBV29-1; TRBD1 agrees at 7 bases. Germline lookup yields CDR1 SQVTM and CDR2 ANQGSEA. This CDR3 region has 11 residues. CDR3 in amino acids: CSVEDYRGPAF. The CDR3 DNA follows: TGCAGCGTTGAAGACTACAGGGGTCCGGCCTTC. Using reference TRBV29-1 and TRBJ1-2 for the parts outside the CDR3, the full variable domain is SAVISQKPSRDICQRGTSLTIQCQVDSQVTMMFWYRQQPGQSLTLIATANQGSEATYESGFVIDKFPISRPNLTFSTLTVSNMSPEDSSIYLCSVEDYRGPAFGSGTRLTVV.

CDR3 loop: CASSERERTSGKWTGELFF. CDR3 DNA sequence: TGTGCCAGCAGTGAAAGAGAACGGACTAGCGGGAAGTGGACCGGGGAGCTGTTTTTT. The chain links TRBV6-1 to TRBJ2-2; TRBD2 matches 12 bases. This CDR3 has 19 amino acids. J gave up 5 bases and V 2 bases, and 12 bases lay outside the gene matches. CDR1 and CDR2 (germline): MNHNS, SASEGT.

The V call is TRBV19, the J call TRBJ2-2; D perhaps matches TRBD2 (6 bases). The V end lost 3 bases, the J end lost 4 bases, and 12 bases lay between the germline ends. The CDR3 consists of 15 residues. Germline assignment: CDR1 LNHDA and CDR2 SQIVND (reference sequence). The DNA of the CDR3 is TGTGCCAGTAGTATTTCTTTAGCGGTCACCGGGGAGCTGTTTTTT. This gives the protein CASSISLAVTGELFF. Variable domain in full (rest from reference TRBV19 and TRBJ2-2): DGGITQSPKYLFRKEGQNVTLSCEQNLNHDAMYWYRQDPGQGLRLIYYSQIVNDFQKGDIAEGYSVSREKKESFPLTVTSAQKNPTAFYLCASSISLAVTGELFFGEGSRLTVL.

The chain has TRBV4-2 and TRBJ1-1; D is undetermined. V lost 2 bases to trimming and J lost 8 bases, with 9 bases between them. The CDR3 is 12 amino acids. The germline gives CDR1 LGHNA, CDR2 YNFKEQ. The CDR3 coding sequence is TGTGCCAGCAGCCAAATGCGCGGGGAAGCTTTCTTT. This codes for CASSQMRGEAFF.